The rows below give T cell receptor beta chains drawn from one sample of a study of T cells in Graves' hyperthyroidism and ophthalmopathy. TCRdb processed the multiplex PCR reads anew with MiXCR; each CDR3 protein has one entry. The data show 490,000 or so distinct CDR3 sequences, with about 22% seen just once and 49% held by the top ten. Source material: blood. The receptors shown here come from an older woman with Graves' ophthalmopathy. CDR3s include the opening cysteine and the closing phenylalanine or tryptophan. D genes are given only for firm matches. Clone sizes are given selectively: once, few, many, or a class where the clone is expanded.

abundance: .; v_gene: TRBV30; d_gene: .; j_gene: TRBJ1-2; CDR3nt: TGTGCCTGGAGTGTACGAAGGGAAAACCGCTATGGCTACACCTTC; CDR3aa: CAWSVRRENRYGYTF
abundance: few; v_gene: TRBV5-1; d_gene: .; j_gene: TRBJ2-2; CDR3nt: TGCGCCAGCAGCTCCCCCCGAACTTCCACCGGGGAGCTGTTTTTT; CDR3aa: CASSSPRTSTGELFF
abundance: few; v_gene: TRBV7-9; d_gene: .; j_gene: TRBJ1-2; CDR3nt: TGTGCCAGCAGCTTAGATGATCCGGGCGGCTACACCTTC; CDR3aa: CASSLDDPGGYTF
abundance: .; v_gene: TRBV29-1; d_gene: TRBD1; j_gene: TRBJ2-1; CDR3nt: TGCAGCGTCCCGACAGGGAGCGTCTACAATGAGCAGTTCTTC; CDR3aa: CSVPTGSVYNEQFF
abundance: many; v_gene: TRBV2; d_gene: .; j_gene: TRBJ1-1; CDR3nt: TGTGCCAGCAGTCAAAATGGGGGATTCGAGAACACTGAAGCTTTCTTT; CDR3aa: CASSQNGGFENTEAFF
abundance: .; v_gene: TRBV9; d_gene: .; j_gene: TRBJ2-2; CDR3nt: TGTGCCAGCAGCGTAGAAGCCGAACAGGACAACACCGGGGAGCTGTTTTTT; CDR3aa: CASSVEAEQDNTGELFF
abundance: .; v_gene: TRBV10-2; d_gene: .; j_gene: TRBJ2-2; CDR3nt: TGCGCCAGCATAAGGGGAGAAACGAACACCGGGGAGCTGTTTTTT; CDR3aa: CASIRGETNTGELFF
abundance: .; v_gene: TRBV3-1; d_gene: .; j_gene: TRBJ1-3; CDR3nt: TGTGCCAGCAGCCCGTCCCGGACGGCTGGAAACACCATATATTTT; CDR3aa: CASSPSRTAGNTIYF
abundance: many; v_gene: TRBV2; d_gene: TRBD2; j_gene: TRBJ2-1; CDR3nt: TGTGCCAGCAGCACCCCACTGACTAGCGGGAACTACAATGAGCAGTTCTTC; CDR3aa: CASSTPLTSGNYNEQFF
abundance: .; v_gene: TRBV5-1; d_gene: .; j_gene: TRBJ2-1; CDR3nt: TGCGCCAGCAGCTCCCGCCCCGGGAATGAGCAGTTCTTC; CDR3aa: CASSSRPGNEQFF
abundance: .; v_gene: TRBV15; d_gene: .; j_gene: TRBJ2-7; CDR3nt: TGTGCCACCAGCAGAGGCGTGAGACTTCGAATTAATGAGCAGTACTTC; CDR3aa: CATSRGVRLRINEQYF
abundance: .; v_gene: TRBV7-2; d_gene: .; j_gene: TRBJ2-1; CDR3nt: TGTGTCAGCAGCCGACATACTAGAACGAACTACAATGAGCAGTTCTTC; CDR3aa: CVSSRHTRTNYNEQFF
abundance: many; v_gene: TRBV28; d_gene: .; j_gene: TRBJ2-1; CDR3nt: TGTGCCAGCAGTTTTAGTCAGAGGCAGTTCTTC; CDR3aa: CASSFSQRQFF
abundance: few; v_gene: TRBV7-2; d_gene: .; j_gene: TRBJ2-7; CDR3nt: TGTGCCAGCAGCTCGGGGGCCGATTACGAGCAGTACTTC; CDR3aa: CASSSGADYEQYF
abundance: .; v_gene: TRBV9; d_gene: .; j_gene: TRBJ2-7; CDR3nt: TGTGCCAGCAGCGTACAGGAGGGAATCTACGAGCAGTACTTC; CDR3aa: CASSVQEGIYEQYF
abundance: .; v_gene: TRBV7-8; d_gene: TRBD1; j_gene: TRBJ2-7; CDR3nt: TGTGCCAGCAGCCTTCTCAGACAGGGCTACGAGCAGTACTTC; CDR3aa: CASSLLRQGYEQYF
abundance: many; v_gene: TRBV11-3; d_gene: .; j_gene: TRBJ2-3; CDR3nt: TGTGCCAGCAGCTACGGGAATGCAGATACGCAGTATTTT; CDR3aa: CASSYGNADTQYF
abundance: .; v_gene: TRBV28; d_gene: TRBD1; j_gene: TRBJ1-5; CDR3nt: TGTGCCAGCAGTTTAATTCGACAGGGAAATCAGCCCCAGCATTTT; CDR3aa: CASSLIRQGNQPQHF
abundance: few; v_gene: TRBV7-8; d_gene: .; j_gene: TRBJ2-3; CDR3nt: TGTGCCAGCAGCTTCGGGTACACAGATACGCAGTATTTT; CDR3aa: CASSFGYTDTQYF
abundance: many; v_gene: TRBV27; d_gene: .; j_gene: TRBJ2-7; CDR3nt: TGTGCCAGCAGTTTACAAAGTGGGGTTCCCTACGAGCAGTACTTC; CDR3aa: CASSLQSGVPYEQYF
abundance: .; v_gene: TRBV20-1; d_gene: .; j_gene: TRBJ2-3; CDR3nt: TGCAGTGCTAGAGCAGGAGGGGATAGCACAGATACGCAGTATTTT; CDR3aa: CSARAGGDSTDTQYF
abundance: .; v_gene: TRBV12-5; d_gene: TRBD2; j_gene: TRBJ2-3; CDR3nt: TGTGCTAGTGGCAGACTAGCGGGAGGTACGCAGTATTTT; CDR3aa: CASGRLAGGTQYF
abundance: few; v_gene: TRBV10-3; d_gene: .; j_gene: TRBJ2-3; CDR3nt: TGTGCCATCAGGCCCCAGGTGCTAGATACGCAGTATTTT; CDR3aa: CAIRPQVLDTQYF
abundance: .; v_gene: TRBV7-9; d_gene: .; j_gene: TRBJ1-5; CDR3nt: TGTGCCAGCAGCTTATCCCTCGAGGGAAATCAGCCCCAGCATTTT; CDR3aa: CASSLSLEGNQPQHF
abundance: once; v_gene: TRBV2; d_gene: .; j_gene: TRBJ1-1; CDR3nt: TGTGCCAGCAGAGTGGACGGGAACACTAAAGCTTTCTTT; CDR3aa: CASRVDGNTKAFF
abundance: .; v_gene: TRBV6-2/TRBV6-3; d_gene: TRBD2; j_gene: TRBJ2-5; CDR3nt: TGTGCCAGCAGTTACCCGGGAGGGGTCGGAGAGACCCAGTACTTC; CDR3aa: CASSYPGGVGETQYF